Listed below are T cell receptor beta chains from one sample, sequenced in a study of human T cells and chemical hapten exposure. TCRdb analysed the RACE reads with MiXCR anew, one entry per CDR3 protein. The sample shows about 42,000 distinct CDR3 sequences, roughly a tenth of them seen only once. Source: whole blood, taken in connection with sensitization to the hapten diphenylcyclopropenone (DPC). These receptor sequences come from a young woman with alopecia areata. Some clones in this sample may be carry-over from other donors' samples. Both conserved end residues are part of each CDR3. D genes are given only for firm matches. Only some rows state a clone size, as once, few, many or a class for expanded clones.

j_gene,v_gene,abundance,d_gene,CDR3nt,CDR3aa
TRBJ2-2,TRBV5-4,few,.,TGTGCCAGCAGCCCTCCGACCTGGAACACCGGGGAGCTGTTTTTT,CASSPPTWNTGELFF
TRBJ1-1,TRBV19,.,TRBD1,TGTGCCAGTAGTCAAACCTACAGGGGAAAGACTGAAGCTTTCTTT,CASSQTYRGKTEAFF
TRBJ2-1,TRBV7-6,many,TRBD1,TGTGCCAGCAGGAAAAGCGAAGACAGGGGCAATGAGCAGTTCTTC,CASRKSEDRGNEQFF
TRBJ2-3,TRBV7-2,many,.,TGTGCCAGCAGTCAAATGCCGGGGGCGCTAGGCACAGATACGCAGTATTTT,CASSQMPGALGTDTQYF
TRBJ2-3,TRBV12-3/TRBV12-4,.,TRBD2,TGTGCAATTGGTAGCGGGGGGGCCCTGTTGACAGATACGCAGTATTTT,CAIGSGGALLTDTQYF
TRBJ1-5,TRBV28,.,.,TGTGCCAGCAGTTTTAATCAGCCCCAGCATTTT,CASSFNQPQHF
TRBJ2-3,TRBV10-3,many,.,TGTGCCATCAGTGGGAACGACGGAGATACGCAGTATTTT,CAISGNDGDTQYF
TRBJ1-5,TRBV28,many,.,TGTGCCAGCGTGACAGGTAACAATCAGCCCCAGCATTTT,CASVTGNNQPQHF
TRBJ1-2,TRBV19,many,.,TGTGCCAGTAGTCCCCCGACAGTAGCCTATGGCTACACCTTC,CASSPPTVAYGYTF
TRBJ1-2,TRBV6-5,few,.,TGTGCCAGCAGTTACGCGGGGGGCTATGGCTACACCTTC,CASSYAGGYGYTF
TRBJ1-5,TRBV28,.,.,TGTGCCAGCAGTTTGGTGGCGAATCCTAATCAGCCCCAGCATTTT,CASSLVANPNQPQHF
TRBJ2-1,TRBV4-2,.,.,TGTGCCAGCAGCCAAGATGGGCGGGGTGCCTACAATGAGCAGTTCTTC,CASSQDGRGAYNEQFF
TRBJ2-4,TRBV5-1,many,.,TGCGCCAGCAGCAGGGACAGTACTAGCGGCAAAAACATTCAGTACTTC,CASSRDSTSGKNIQYF
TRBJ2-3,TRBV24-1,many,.,TGTGCCACCGCCGGAGACATATCCTCCGTGGATACGCAGTATTTT,CATAGDISSVDTQYF
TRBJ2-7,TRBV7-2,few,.,TGTGCCAGCAGCCGGGACTTTTACGAGCAGTACTTC,CASSRDFYEQYF
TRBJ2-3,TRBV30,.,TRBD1,TGTGCCTGGAGCGGGGTCACGAGGGACAGGGGGCCAGCAGATACGCAGTATTTT,CAWSGVTRDRGPADTQYF
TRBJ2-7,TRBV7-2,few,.,TGTGCCAGCAGCTTAACGACCAGTTCCTACGAGCAGTACTTC,CASSLTTSSYEQYF
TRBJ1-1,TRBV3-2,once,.,TGTGCCAGCAGTTGGGAAGGAGACCCCAAGACGGATACTGAAGCTTTCTTT,CASSWEGDPKTDTEAFF
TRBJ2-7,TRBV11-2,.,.,TGTGCCAGCAGCTTAGCTTTCCCCAACTACGAGCAGTACTTC,CASSLAFPNYEQYF
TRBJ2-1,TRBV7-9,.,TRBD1,TGTGCCAGCAGCATCACCGGGACAGGACACAATGAGCAGTTCTTC,CASSITGTGHNEQFF
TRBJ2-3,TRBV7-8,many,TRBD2,TGTGCCAGCAGCCCGCCGCGGGAGGATACGCAGTATTTT,CASSPPREDTQYF
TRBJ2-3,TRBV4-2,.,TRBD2,TGTGCCAGCAGCCAAGGGGCTAGCGGGGCACCAGATACGCAGTATTTT,CASSQGASGAPDTQYF
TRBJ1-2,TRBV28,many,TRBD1,TGTGCCAGCAGTTTTCTGTCGGCGGGCCAGGGGGCCGCCTATGGCTACACCTTC,CASSFLSAGQGAAYGYTF
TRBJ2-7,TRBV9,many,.,TGTGCCAGCAGCGTACGACAGGACTCCTACGAGCAGTACTTC,CASSVRQDSYEQYF
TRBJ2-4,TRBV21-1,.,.,TGTGCCAGCAGCAACTATATAGGGTACTTC,CASSNYIGYF
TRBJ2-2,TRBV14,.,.,TGTGCCAGCAGCCAACGTCGGAGTAGGGACACCGGGGAGCTGTTTTTT,CASSQRRSRDTGELFF
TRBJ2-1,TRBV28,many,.,TGTGCCAGCAGTTTTGGGAGGGGGACAGAGGTGGATGAGCAGTTCTTC,CASSFGRGTEVDEQFF
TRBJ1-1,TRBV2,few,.,TGTGCCAGCAGTGTACGAGGAGGGGAGAACACTGAAGCTTTCTTT,CASSVRGGENTEAFF
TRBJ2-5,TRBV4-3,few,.,TGCGCCAGCAGCCACTCACGGACCTCCCGGGGAGAGACCCAGTACTTC,CASSHSRTSRGETQYF
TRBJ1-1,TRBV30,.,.,TGTGCCTCGGACCCATATAGAATGAGCACTGAAGCTTTCTTT,CASDPYRMSTEAFF
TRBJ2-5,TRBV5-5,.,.,TGTGTCAGCAGCTTGTATCGAGGAAACCAAGAGACCCAGTACTTC,CVSSLYRGNQETQYF
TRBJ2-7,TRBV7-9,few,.,TGTGCCAGCAGCCTCAGGACAGATAGGGGGAACGAGCAGTACTTC,CASSLRTDRGNEQYF
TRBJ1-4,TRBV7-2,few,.,TGTGCCAGCAGCCTAAGGACCGCGTCGAATAATGAAAAACTGTTTTTT,CASSLRTASNNEKLFF
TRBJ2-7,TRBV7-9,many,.,TGTGCCAGCAGCTCCCCGACGGCCTCCTACGAGCAGTACTTC,CASSSPTASYEQYF
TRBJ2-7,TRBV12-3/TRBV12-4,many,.,TGTGCCAGCAGTTTAAGTCGGCGCTCCTACGAGCAGTACTTC,CASSLSRRSYEQYF
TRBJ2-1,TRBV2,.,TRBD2,TGTGCCAGCAAAGGGACTAGCGGGGTATTTTACAATGAGCAGTTCTTC,CASKGTSGVFYNEQFF
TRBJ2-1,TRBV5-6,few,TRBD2,TGTGCCAGCATCCGGCTAGCGGAAACCAATGAGCAGTTCTTC,CASIRLAETNEQFF
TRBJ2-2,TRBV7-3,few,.,TGTGCCAGCAGCCTCTCCCCGGGGATGTCCGGGGAGCTGTTTTTT,CASSLSPGMSGELFF
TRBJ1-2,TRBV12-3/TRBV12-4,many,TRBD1,TGTGCCAGCAGTGACGGGACAGGCTATGGCTACACCTTC,CASSDGTGYGYTF
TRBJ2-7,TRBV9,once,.,TGTGCCAGCAGCCCTAAGAGGGCCAACTACGAGCAGTACTTC,CASSPKRANYEQYF
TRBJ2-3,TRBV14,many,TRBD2,TGTGCCAGCAGCCGAGCGGGGGGGCTTGAAGATACGCAGTATTTT,CASSRAGGLEDTQYF
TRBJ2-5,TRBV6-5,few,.,TGTGCCAGCAGTTACTCGATCGGAGGGGAGACCCAGTACTTC,CASSYSIGGETQYF
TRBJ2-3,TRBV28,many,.,TGTGCCAGCAGTGCCTCCCCCCACAGCGACCTTAGCACAGATACGCAGTATTTT,CASSASPHSDLSTDTQYF
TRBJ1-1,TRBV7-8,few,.,TGTGCCAGCAGCTCGGCGGGGCAGACTGAAGCTTTCTTT,CASSSAGQTEAFF
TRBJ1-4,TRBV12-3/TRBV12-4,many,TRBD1,TGTGCCAGCAGCGAAGGGACAGGGGAAAAACTGTTTTTT,CASSEGTGEKLFF
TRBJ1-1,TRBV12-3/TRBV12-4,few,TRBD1,TGTGCCAGCAGAAAATATGGGACAGGAAGGGCGAACACTGAAGCTTTCTTT,CASRKYGTGRANTEAFF
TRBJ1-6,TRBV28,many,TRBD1,TGTGCCAGCAGCCATCCGGGACAGGGTAATAATTCACCCCTCCACTTT,CASSHPGQGNNSPLHF
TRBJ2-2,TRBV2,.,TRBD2,TGTGCCAGCAGTGAATCCGCTAGCGGGGGGGCCACCGGGGAGCTGTTTTTT,CASSESASGGATGELFF
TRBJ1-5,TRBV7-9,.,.,TGTGCCAGCAGCTTACAGGGGATAGCGGGCCAGCCCCAGCATTTT,CASSLQGIAGQPQHF
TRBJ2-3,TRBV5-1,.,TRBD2,TGCGCCAGCAGCCAGACTAGCGGATTTAGCACAGATACGCAGTATTTT,CASSQTSGFSTDTQYF
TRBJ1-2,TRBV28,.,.,TGTGCCAGCAGAACGGACCGGGTGGGTGGCTACACCTTC,CASRTDRVGGYTF